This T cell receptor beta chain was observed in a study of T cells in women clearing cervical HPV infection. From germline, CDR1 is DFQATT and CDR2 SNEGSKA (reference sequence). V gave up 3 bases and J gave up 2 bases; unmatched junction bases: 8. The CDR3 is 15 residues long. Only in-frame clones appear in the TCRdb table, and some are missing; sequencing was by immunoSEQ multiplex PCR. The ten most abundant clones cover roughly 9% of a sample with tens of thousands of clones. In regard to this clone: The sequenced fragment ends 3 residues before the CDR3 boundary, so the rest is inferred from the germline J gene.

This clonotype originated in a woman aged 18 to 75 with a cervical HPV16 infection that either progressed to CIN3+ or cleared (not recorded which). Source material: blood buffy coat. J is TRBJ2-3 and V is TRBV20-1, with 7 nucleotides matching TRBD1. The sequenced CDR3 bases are TGCAGTGCTAGTGGGCAGGGGGACCTCACAGATACG. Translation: CSASGQGDLTDT. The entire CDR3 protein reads CSASGQGDLTDTQYF.